This T cell receptor beta chain was retrieved from a study of blood T cell repertoires in COVID-19. Study-level information: Some COVID-19 samples were acute and others convalescent; all came from the United States, Italy and Spain.

V shed 6 bases and J shed 7 bases, with 18 bases lying between them. The CDR3 is 15 residues long. Looked up from germline, CDR1 is MDHEN and CDR2 is SYDVKM. Study processing details: Reference gene primer amplification in the assay estimated nucleated cell counts. Only in-frame clones appear in the TCRdb table, and some are missing; sequencing was by immunoSEQ multiplex PCR. D and trimming come from the DNA, and the V and J calls and clone size come from that table. This table has roughly 250,000 clones, roughly four fifths appearing once. This TCR derives from a woman in her 50s with acute or convalescent COVID-19. The V gene is TRBV28, the J gene TRBJ1-4; TRBD1 is a possible D gene (6 bases). The specimen was peripheral blood. The CDR3 sequence: CASRRGGGGGEKLFF. Written as DNA, the CDR3 is TGTGCCAGCAGGAGAGGAGGGGGGGGCGGTGAAAAACTGTTTTTT.